This T cell receptor beta chain was recorded in a study of blood T cell repertoires in COVID-19. Germline loops: CDR1 SGDLS, CDR2 YYNGEE. V was clipped by 0 bases and J by 1 base; unmatched bases: 2. The CDR3 totals 15 residues. Participant-given clinical history determined each cohort assignment. Recovered Cohort 3 donors showed two negative PCRs, clearance, or symptom resolution. Per the authors' pipeline: Cell counts per sample came from amplifying reference gene primers. Assay: immunoSEQ multiplex PCR; the TCRdb copy retains only in-frame clones and omits some. V and J calls and clone size are copied from that table; D and trimming were computed from the DNA. The sample lists about 400,000 clones, roughly 91% seen once, with 1.5% to 2% in the top ten.

The chain carries TRBV9 and TRBJ2-7, with 9 bases identical to TRBD2. This clonotype was sampled from a woman in her 30s who had recovered from COVID-19. Sequencing input: PBMCs or T cells enriched from blood (not recorded which). The CDR3 is CASSVEAGGSYEQYF. CDR3 DNA: TGTGCCAGCAGCGTAGAAGCGGGAGGTTCCTACGAGCAGTACTTC.